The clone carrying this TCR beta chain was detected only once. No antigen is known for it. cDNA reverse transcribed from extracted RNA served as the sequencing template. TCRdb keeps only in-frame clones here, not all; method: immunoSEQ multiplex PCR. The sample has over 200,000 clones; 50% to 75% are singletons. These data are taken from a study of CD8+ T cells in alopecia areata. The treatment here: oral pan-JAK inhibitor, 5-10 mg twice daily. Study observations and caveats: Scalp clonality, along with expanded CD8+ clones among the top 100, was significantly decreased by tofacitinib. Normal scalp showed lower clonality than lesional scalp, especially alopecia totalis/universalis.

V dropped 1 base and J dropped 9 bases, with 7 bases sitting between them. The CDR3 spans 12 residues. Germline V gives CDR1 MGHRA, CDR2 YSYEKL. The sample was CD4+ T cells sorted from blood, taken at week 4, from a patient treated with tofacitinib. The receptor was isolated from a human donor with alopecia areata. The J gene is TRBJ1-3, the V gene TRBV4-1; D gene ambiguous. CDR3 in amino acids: CASSQVTGTIYF. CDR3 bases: TGCGCCAGCAGCCAAGTTACGGGCACCATATATTTT.